What follows is one T cell receptor beta chain and its context. Its cognate antigen is unknown. The data belong to a study of molecular identifiers for immune sequencing clone quantification. Whole-study findings and limits: Highly expanded clones may be undercounted when identical TCR molecules share barcodes.

TCRdb re-called the PCR reads through MiXCR, storing one row per CDR3 protein. This sample yields tens of thousands of distinct CDR3 sequences, of which around a sixth are seen a single time; about 6.6% belongs to the top ten. The V segment lost 8 bases and the J segment 5 bases; nucleotides outside the gene matches: 17. The CDR3 sequence is 16 residues long. V usage is TRBV12-3 or TRBV12-4 and J usage is TRBJ2-7; 8 positions agree with TRBD1. The clonotype originates from a human donor in good health. Some libraries in this study had Jurkat cell RNA spiked in. Sequencing was performed on naive CD8+ T cells from blood, with Jurkat cell RNA spiked in. The subset: FACS-sorted CD8+CD4-CCR7+CD45RA+ naive T cells. CDR3: CASQRSADRVSNEQYF. In DNA, the CDR3 is TGTGCCAGCCAGAGATCTGCGGACAGGGTATCTAACGAGCAGTACTTC.